A selection of T cell receptor beta chains follows, all from one sample in a study of T cell responses to AZD1222 COVID-19 vaccine. The table came from immunoSEQ multiplex PCR; TCRdb's copy has only in-frame clones and leaves some out. The sample has 79,000 or so clones; roughly 89% are singletons. This sample comprised peripheral blood, obtained 28 days after the second AZD1222 dose. The receptor set was obtained from an adult who received the AZD1222 COVID-19 vaccine. Both conserved end residues are part of each CDR3. The order of the fields is D gene, J gene, V gene, clone size, CDR3 protein, CDR3 DNA. A D gene is named only where the DNA matches it firmly. Expanded clones are given a class, and other clones once, few, many or no size at all.

- TRBJ2-4 TRBV5-1 - CASSLEGMDIQYF TGCGCCAGCAGCCTGGAGGGGATGGACATTCAGTACTTC
TRBD1 TRBJ1-2 TRBV12-3/TRBV12-4 - CASRPGQAYGYTF TGTGCCAGCAGGCCGGGACAGGCCTATGGCTACACCTTC
TRBD1 TRBJ1-1 TRBV19 once CASSWTGGTEAFF TGTGCCAGTAGTTGGACAGGGGGCACTGAAGCTTTCTTT
- TRBJ2-7 TRBV7-2 - CASSLVWPGPPYEQYF TGTGCCAGCAGCTTAGTTTGGCCAGGGCCCCCCTACGAGCAGTACTTC
- TRBJ2-5 TRBV19 - CASSMGLGGTQYF TGTGCCAGTAGTATGGGGTTGGGGGGGACCCAGTACTTC
- TRBJ2-2 TRBV2 - CASTKRDTGELFF TGTGCCAGCACTAAAAGGGACACCGGGGAGCTGTTTTTT
TRBD1 TRBJ1-5 TRBV7-6 - CASSLGQGASQPQHF TGTGCCAGCAGCTTAGGACAGGGGGCGAGTCAGCCCCAGCATTTT
TRBD1 TRBJ1-4 TRBV18 - CASSPTWTGNNEKLFF TGTGCCAGCTCACCAACCTGGACAGGGAATAATGAAAAACTGTTTTTT
- TRBJ1-5 TRBV19 - CASSPRQSNQPQHF TGTGCCAGTAGCCCCAGACAGAGCAATCAGCCCCAGCATTTT
- TRBJ2-5 TRBV10-3 - CAISLTGALNGETQYF TGTGCCATCAGTTTAACGGGGGCGCTCAATGGGGAGACCCAGTACTTC
- TRBJ1-5 TRBV7-3 few CASSLIISRVYNQPQHF TGTGCCAGCAGCTTAATTATATCCCGGGTTTACAATCAGCCCCAGCATTTT
TRBD2 TRBJ2-1 TRBV7-9 - CASSDERGYNEQFF TGTGCCAGCAGCGATGAGCGGGGTTACAATGAGCAGTTCTTC
- TRBJ1-1 TRBV9 - CASSVEGWATEAFF TGTGCCAGCAGCGTAGAGGGGTGGGCTACTGAAGCTTTCTTT